These 28 T cell receptor beta chains were all obtained from the same sample, sequenced in a study of cytomegalovirus exposure and HLA in healthy donors. The primer mix had 60 Vbeta and 13 Jbeta primers. The repertoire was sequenced with immunoSEQ multiplex PCR; TCRdb's copy has only in-frame clones and lacks some. Of under 150,000 clones in the sample, approximately 80% are singletons; the top ten hold 1.3%. The sample consisted of PBMCs. These receptor sequences come from a woman in her thirties or forties in good health and CMV-seronegative.

On this clone itself: An end of the junction differs from the germline gene, which may be a read error. This chain uses TRBV10-1 with TRBJ2-2, with D possibly being TRBD1 (6 bases). There are 15 residues in the CDR3. Germline V CDR1 and CDR2: WNHNN, SYGVQD (reference sequence). CDR3 sequence (DNA): TGCGCCAGCAGTGGGACAGTCGGATTCACCCGGGAGCTGTTTTTT. Translating it yields CASSGTVGFTRELFF.

The rearrangement joins TRBV30 to TRBJ1-6; perhaps TRBD1 as D (5 bases). The V gene's germline CDR1 is GTSNPN and CDR2 SVGIG (reference sequence). Trimming removed 2 bases at V and 1 base at J, with 12 bases between. The CDR3 runs to 16 residues. The CDR3 loop reads CAWSTGLGSYNSPLHF. The CDR3 nucleotides are TGTGCCTGGAGTACAGGATTGGGGTCCTATAATTCACCCCTCCACTTT.

This clone was counted once. This sequence joins TRBV7-2 and TRBJ2-4, with D unclear. With 7 bases removed from V and 0 bases from J, the gap between germline ends came to 10 bases. The CDR3 spans 14 residues. Germline CDR1 is SGHTA and CDR2 is FQGNSA. CDR3 residues: CASTPSLAKNIQYF. CDR3 coding DNA: TGTGCCAGCACCCCGAGTCTAGCCAAAAACATTCAGTACTTC.

The CDR3 spells CASSQPGLAFNEQFF. The CDR3 nucleotides read TGTGCCAGCAGTCAACCGGGACTAGCGTTCAATGAGCAGTTCTTC. This rearrangement joins TRBV6-5 to TRBJ2-1; 10 nucleotides align to TRBD2. Per the germline V gene, CDR1 is MNHEY and CDR2 is SVGAGI. V trimming: 5 bases; J trimming: 6 bases; junction bases outside the gene matches: 7. This CDR3 has 15 amino acids.

The chain carries TRBV28 and TRBJ2-5, with 11 bases fitting TRBD1. Judging by the DNA end, TRBJ2-7 fits better; the J call may be wrong. The CDR3 length is 15 residues. The germline gives CDR1 MDHEN, CDR2 SYDVKM. CDR3 DNA sequence: TGTGCCAGCAGTGGCCTGGGACAGGGGGAATACGAGCAGTACTTC. It translates to CASSGLGQGEYEQYF.

The rearrangement joins TRBV6-5 to TRBJ1-2, with a possible D match to TRBD1 (6 bases). V lost 2 bases to trimming and J lost 6 bases, with 10 bases between them. CDR3 length: 13 residues. Per germline, CDR1 MNHEY and CDR2 SVGAGI. The CDR3 nucleotides are TGTGCCAGCAGTTACCCGGCAGGGGATGGCTACACCTTC. As protein: CASSYPAGDGYTF.

This clone has just a few counts. Other DNA variants within this sample encode the same CDR3. The rearrangement uses TRBV7-2 and TRBJ2-7; no reliable D call. The CDR3 sequence is 14 residues long. The V and J ends lost 5 bases and 3 bases respectively, with 14 bases between them. Germline V CDR1 and CDR2: SGHTA, FQGNSA. Here the CDR3 DNA reads TGTGCCAGCAGCCCCGGAGATCGGCGCTACGAGCAGTACTTC. This translates into CASSPGDRRYEQYF.

The genes are TRBV7-2 and TRBJ2-7, with 7 positions matching TRBD2. Trimming took 5 bases from V and 7 from J; bases not matched to a gene: 14. The CDR3 has 15 residues. CDR1 SGHTA and CDR2 FQGNSA come from the germline V gene. In nucleotides, the CDR3 is TGTGCCAGCAGCCTTGCAGCGGGGACCTCTGGGGAGCAGTACTTC. It specifies CASSLAAGTSGEQYF.

V is TRBV7-9 and J is TRBJ1-6; D ambiguous. Germline V gene lookup returns CDR1 SEHNR and CDR2 FQNEAQ (reference sequence). The V and J ends lost 1 base and 6 bases respectively, with 7 bases between them. CDR3 length: 14 residues. The chain's CDR3 is CASSLEGVNSPLHF. The DNA for the CDR3 is TGTGCCAGCAGCTTAGAGGGAGTTAATTCACCCCTCCACTTT.

The rearrangement joins TRBV5-6 to TRBJ2-1, with TRBD2 identical over 7 bases. Per the germline V gene, CDR1 is SGHDT and CDR2 is YYEEEE. This CDR3 is built from 16 residues. The V segment lost 0 bases and the J segment 1 base; nucleotides outside the gene matches: 4. DNA for the CDR3: TGTGCCAGCAGCTTGGAGGGGCGGGGGTCCTACAATGAGCAGTTCTTC. Translated: CASSLEGRGSYNEQFF.

This sequence joins TRBV7-2 and TRBJ1-6, with 9 bases aligning to TRBD1. Germline values: CDR1 SGHTA, CDR2 FQGNSA. The CDR3 is 14 amino acids. V gave up 5 bases and J gave up 9 bases; unmatched junction bases: 5. This CDR3 reads CASSEDRGGSPLHF. CDR3 nucleotides: TGTGCCAGCAGCGAGGACAGGGGAGGTTCACCCCTCCACTTT.

V gene TRBV18 combines with J gene TRBJ1-1, with 8 bases fitting TRBD1. Germline V gene data show CDR1 as KGHSH and CDR2 as LQKENI. The V and J ends lost 0 bases and 1 base, in that order; junction bases with no gene match: 13. There are 19 residues in the CDR3. This CDR3 is CASSPPTLGRGQGNTEAFF. The CDR3 DNA reads as TGTGCCAGCTCACCACCAACCCTAGGCAGGGGGCAAGGGAACACTGAAGCTTTCTTT.

The chain recombines TRBV4-1 with TRBJ1-2, with no clear D. Germline lookup yields CDR1 MGHRA and CDR2 YSYEKL. Deletions cut 1 base from V and 0 bases from J, with 9 bases between. The length of the CDR3 is 15 residues. The CDR3 DNA follows: TGCGCCAGCAGCCAAGTGAGGGAAACTAACTATGGCTACACCTTC. Protein product: CASSQVRETNYGYTF.

This chain connects TRBV5-6 to TRBJ2-5, with D tentatively TRBD1 (7 bases). The CDR3 contains 17 residues. Trimming pared 4 bases from V and 2 bases from J, leaving 21 bases between. The V gene's germline CDR1 is SGHDT and CDR2 YYEEEE. The CDR3 loop reads CASSVQGGSGPQETQYF. In DNA form, the CDR3 reads TGTGCCAGCAGCGTTCAGGGGGGCTCGGGTCCTCAAGAGACCCAGTACTTC.

The rearrangement links TRBV12-5 to TRBJ2-5; 11 bases are a match to TRBD1. Trimming took 7 bases from V and 4 from J; bases not matched to a gene: 2. This CDR3 contains 13 residues. The germline V gene encodes CDR1 LGHNT and CDR2 FRNRAP. The CDR3 reads CASVGQGAETQYF. In DNA, the CDR3 is TGTGCTAGTGTCGGACAGGGGGCAGAGACCCAGTACTTC.

The chain couples TRBV7-9 to TRBJ1-2, with 10 bases aligning to TRBD1. Germline V gene sequence: CDR1 SEHNR, CDR2 FQNEAQ (reference sequence). The CDR3 extends over 15 amino acids. J was trimmed by 4 bases and V by 5 bases; bases with no gene match: 7. CDR3 protein: CASSRSGQGGYGYTF. DNA for the CDR3: TGTGCCAGCAGCCGAAGCGGACAGGGGGGCTATGGCTACACCTTC.

V usage is TRBV15 and J usage is TRBJ2-3; 9 bases align to TRBD2. J gave up 2 bases and V 5 bases, and 11 bases lay outside the gene matches. The CDR3 contains 17 residues. CDR1 is LNHNV and CDR2 is YYDKDF in the germline V gene (reference sequence). As DNA, the CDR3 is TGTGCCACCAGCGGGGGGCGTAGCGGGAGCCCCACAGATACGCAGTATTTT. Translating gives CATSGGRSGSPTDTQYF.

This clone occurred a few times. The genes are TRBV6-1 and TRBJ1-2; D is possibly TRBD1 (6 bases). Germline V gene sequence: CDR1 MNHNS, CDR2 SASEGT. V was cut by 2 bases and J by 5 bases, with 12 bases left in between. This CDR3 is 14 amino acids long. CDR3 coding DNA: TGTGCCAGCAGTGAAACAGGGATCCGTTATGGCTACACCTTC. As protein: CASSETGIRYGYTF.

This clone showed up just a few times. The V gene is TRBV9, the J gene TRBJ2-7; 10 bases are shared with TRBD1. Unmatched junction bases numbered 5, after V lost 4 bases and J lost 4 bases. Germline CDR1 and CDR2: SGDLS and YYNGEE. The CDR3 contains 14 residues. CDR3 region: CASSLGTGVYEQYF. The CDR3 coding sequence is TGTGCCAGCAGCCTCGGGACAGGGGTGTACGAGCAGTACTTC.

This clone was seen only a few times. The chain carries TRBV4-1 and TRBJ1-5; D remains unclear. CDR3 length: 15 residues. The germline V and J ends were trimmed by 1 base and 0 bases, with 7 bases remaining between them. Looked up from germline, CDR1 is MGHRA and CDR2 is YSYEKL. CDR3: CASSQGGSSNQPQHF. The CDR3 nucleotides read TGCGCCAGCAGCCAAGGAGGGAGTAGCAATCAGCCCCAGCATTTT.

The chain employs TRBV2 and TRBJ1-5; TRBD1 aligns across 10 bases. V lost 8 bases to trimming and J lost 2 bases; unmatched junction nucleotides: 12. The germline V gene has CDR1 SNHLY and CDR2 FYNNEI. The CDR3 has 17 amino acids. CDR3 sequence: CASVGGTGVTGNQPQHF. The CDR3 nucleotides read TGTGCCAGCGTGGGTGGGACAGGGGTAACCGGCAATCAGCCCCAGCATTTT.

This clone showed up just a few times. This rearrangement joins TRBV30 to TRBJ1-4; a weak D match, TRBD1 (5 bases). V was trimmed by 3 bases and J by 10 bases, leaving 12 bases between them. This CDR3 spans 12 amino acids. The germline V gene has CDR1 GTSNPN and CDR2 SVGIG (reference sequence). The CDR3 is CAWRDAGGKLFF. Written as DNA, the CDR3 is TGTGCCTGGAGAGATGCGGGGGGAAAACTGTTTTTT. Full variable domain (outside the CDR3, taken from reference TRBV30 and TRBJ1-4): SQTIHQWPATLVQPVGSPLSLECTVEGTSNPNLYWYRQAAGRGLQLLFYSVGIGQISSEVPQNLSASRPQDRQFILSSKKLLLSDSGFYLCAWRDAGGKLFFGSGTQLSVL.

The rearrangement links TRBV18 to TRBJ2-5; TRBD1 matches at 10 bases. Germline V gene lookup returns CDR1 KGHSH and CDR2 LQKENI. CDR3 length: 16 amino acids. Trimming took 1 base from V and 2 from J; bases not matched to a gene: 4. CDR3 in DNA: TGTGCCAGCTCACCACGGACAGGGGGACCTCAAGAGACCCAGTACTTC. Translated: CASSPRTGGPQETQYF.

The chain has TRBV4-1 and TRBJ2-6, with a possible D match to TRBD1 (6 bases). CDR1 is MGHRA, CDR2 YSYEKL, per germline. V was shortened by 0 bases and J by 4 bases, with 13 bases between the two germline ends. The CDR3 runs to 17 residues. The CDR3 spells CASSQDPSGVGANVLTF. The CDR3 DNA reads TGCGCCAGCAGCCAAGATCCTTCAGGGGTCGGGGCCAACGTCCTGACTTTC.

The chain has TRBV7-9 and TRBJ1-2; TRBD1 matches at 7 bases. The trim removed 1 base at V and 2 bases at J, leaving 16 bases unmatched. From germline, CDR1 is SEHNR and CDR2 FQNEAQ (reference sequence). This CDR3 spans 19 amino acids. This CDR3 is CASSLGRDRIPSPNYGYTF. CDR3 nucleotides: TGTGCCAGCAGCTTAGGCCGGGACAGAATCCCCTCTCCGAACTATGGCTACACCTTC.

The V and J genes are TRBV6-1 and TRBJ1-2; D not resolved. CDR1 is MNHNS and CDR2 is SASEGT in the germline V gene. The CDR3 is made up of 15 amino acids. The germline V and J ends were trimmed by 2 bases and 7 bases, with 17 bases remaining between them. The chain's CDR3 is CASSELGRPRGGYTF. CDR3 sequence (DNA): TGTGCCAGCAGTGAACTGGGGAGGCCTCGTGGTGGCTACACCTTC.

V and J are TRBV6-5 and TRBJ2-3; 7 nucleotides agree with TRBD2. The CDR3 covers 14 residues. V dropped 7 bases and J dropped 0; count of bases not matched to a gene: 4. Germline V CDR1 and CDR2: MNHEY, SVGAGI. CDR3 residues: CASNLAASTDTQYF. Here the CDR3 DNA reads TGTGCCAGCAACCTAGCGGCTAGCACAGATACGCAGTATTTT.

This clone appeared once. V and J are TRBV15 and TRBJ2-7; TRBD1 is a possible D gene (6 bases). The ends were cut back, 1 base at V and 6 bases at J, with 16 bases in the middle. Germline lookup yields CDR1 LNHNV and CDR2 YYDKDF (reference sequence). This CDR3 contains 15 residues. CDR3 sequence (DNA): TGTGCCACCAGCAGAGCCCAGGCAGGGGAAGGCGAGCAGTACTTC. Translating it yields CATSRAQAGEGEQYF. The complete variable domain, with remaining parts taken from reference TRBV15 and TRBJ2-7, reads DAMVIQNPRYQVTQFGKPVTLSCSQTLNHNVMYWYQQKSSQAPKLLFHYYDKDFNNEADTPDNFQSRRPNTSFCFLDIRSPGLGDTAMYLCATSRAQAGEGEQYFGPGTRLTVT.